A single sample gave rise to the 10 T cell receptor delta chains below, sequenced in a study of gamma-delta chains in newborns, infants, children. TCRdb re-called the reads with CATT. The top ten hold about 14% of the sample, which has about 6,100 delta-chain clones, approximately 2.4% seen once. The material sequenced was blood. The receptors originated from a child who was a newborn, infant or young child, either healthy, febrile or measles-vaccinated (not recorded which).

In this sample, this clone turned up a few times. A much more abundant neighbour one base away suggests this may be a read error. V usage is TRDV2 and J usage is TRDJ3, with TRDD3 matching over 8 bases. The CDR3 has 21 residues. The germline V gene encodes CDR1 GEAIGNYY and CDR2 EKD. V trimming: 2 bases; J trimming: 0 bases; junction bases outside the gene matches: 14. The CDR3: CACDKVLRDTLSSWDTRQMFF. The CDR3 region has the DNA TGTGCCTGTGACAAAGTACTGAGGGATACGCTGAGCTCCTGGGACACCCGACAGATGTTTTTC.

This clone ranks as medium-sized (0.01 to 0.1%). Other DNA sequences of this sample code for an identical CDR3. The V call is TRDV2, the J call TRDJ3, with 11 bases lining up with TRDD3. Germline V gives CDR1 GEAIGNYY, CDR2 EKD. V dropped 0 bases and J dropped 2; count of bases not matched to a gene: 2. The CDR3 is made up of 18 amino acids. The CDR3 DNA is TGTGCCTGTGACACCGCTGGGGGATACCCCTGGGACACCCGACAGATGTTTTTC. Residues: CACDTAGGYPWDTRQMFF.

Points on this clone: A much larger clone sits a single nucleotide away, making a read error possible. This chain links TRDV2 with TRDJ1; 11 bases are a match to TRDD3. In germline, CDR1 is GEAIGNYY, CDR2 EKD. This CDR3 region has 15 residues. This CDR3 reads CACDTLGDTADKLIF. For the CDR3, the DNA is TGTGCCTGTGACACCCTGGGGGATACCGCCGACAAACTCATCTTT.

Comment on this clone: It may be a read error: a sequence one base away is much more abundant. Other DNA sequences in the sample encode the same CDR3. The genes are TRDV2 and TRDJ2; no firm D call. Germline CDR1 reads GEAIGNYY; CDR2 reads EKD. The CDR3 sequence is 12 residues long. V was shortened by 1 base and J by 8 bases, with 7 bases between the two germline ends. The CDR3 region has the DNA TGTGCCTGTGACACTCTCCCTGCACAACTCTTCTTT. Residues: CACDTLPAQLFF.

This clone is medium-sized (0.01 to 0.1%) within its sample. The J gene is TRDJ3, the V gene TRDV2, with D perhaps TRDD3 (6 bases). Trimming took off 0 bases at V and 0 bases at J, with 8 bases between the two ends. CDR3 size: 17 residues. Per the germline V gene, CDR1 is GEAIGNYY and CDR2 is EKD. This chain's CDR3 is CACDTWGDSWDTRQMFF. CDR3 in DNA: TGTGCCTGTGACACCTGGGGGGACTCCTGGGACACCCGACAGATGTTTTTC.

As concerns this clone: TCRdb records a much larger clone's protein for this DNA, with a difference at residue 11 that likely arises from a read error; the protein given is the translation of the DNA. CDR3 in DNA: TGTGCCTGTGACACCTGGGGAGTAACAGCACGACTCTTCTTT. Protein product: CACDTWGVTARLFF. The rearrangement uses TRDV2 and TRDJ2; D is perhaps TRDD3 (5 bases). Per germline, CDR1 GEAIGNYY and CDR2 EKD. The CDR3 totals 14 residues.

This clone was detected only a few times. TCRdb shows a much larger clone's protein in place of this DNA's translation, and the two differ at residue 11, likely through a read error; the protein shown is translated from the DNA. This chain connects TRDV2 to TRDJ3; possible D gene TRDD3, 6 bases. Looked up from germline, CDR1 is GEAIGNYY and CDR2 is EKD. The CDR3 length is 18 residues. The CDR3 loop is CACDTWGDSSRDTRQMFF. For the CDR3, the DNA is TGTGCCTGTGACACCTGGGGGGACTCCTCCCGGGACACCCGACAGATGTTTTTC.

This clone was seen a few times. V gene TRDV2 combines with J gene TRDJ3, with 8 bases lining up with TRDD3. V trimming: 2 bases; J trimming: 0 bases; junction bases outside the gene matches: 8. The CDR3 is made up of 19 amino acids. The V gene's germline CDR1 is GEAIGNYY and CDR2 EKD. The CDR3 sequence is CACDSTGGSRSWDTRQMFF. CDR3 sequence (DNA): TGTGCCTGTGACAGTACTGGGGGTTCGCGCTCCTGGGACACCCGACAGATGTTTTTC.

The chain couples TRDV2 to TRDJ1, with 8 bases aligning to TRDD3. CDR1 GEAIGNYY and CDR2 EKD come from the germline V gene. This CDR3 has 19 residues. The ends lost 9 bases at V and 2 bases at J; junction bases unmatched: 25. The CDR3 region is CAVDPLSWGTPERTDKLIF. CDR3 bases: TGTGCCGTGGACCCGCTGTCCTGGGGGACCCCCGAGAGGACCGATAAACTCATCTTT.

There are a few counts of this clone. Relative to the germline gene, one junction end is altered; a read error may explain this. The DNA for the CDR3 is TGTGCCTGTGACACTCTCCGGTTACTGGGGGACAGCTCCTGGGACGCCCGACAGATGTTTTTC. It yields the protein CACDTLRLLGDSSWDARQMFF. This chain uses TRDV2 with TRDJ3; 9 bases map to TRDD3. Germline assignment: CDR1 GEAIGNYY and CDR2 EKD. There are 21 residues in the CDR3.